This entry is about one TCR beta chain. Its matching antigen is unknown. The genes are named according to mouse. The CDR3 end lies 4 residues beyond the end of the read and is filled in from the germline J gene. The CDR3 covers 16 residues. V was pared by 4 bases and J by 4 bases, with 6 bases of the junction left unmatched. Germline V CDR1 and CDR2: LGHNA, YNLKQL (reference sequence). This sample is drawn from a study of CD8+ T cells in alopecia areata. Study results and limitations: Higher clonality and more expanded CD8+ clones appeared in lesional than normal scalp. Mice showed TCR sharing more clearly than patients did, possibly owing to HLA. The study also sequences resident alphabeta T cells of normal skin in scalp samples.

The pooled cutaneous lymph node cells were sorted using several markers (CD4, CD8alpha, NKG2D, NKG2ACE and others). In each case, RNA was isolated and then reverse transcribed into cDNA as the sequencing template. The protocol was immunoSEQ multiplex PCR, while the TCRdb copy is restricted to in-frame clones and leaves out a portion. Listed here are about 300,000 clones without any singletons, the top ten holding about 1.2%. The sequence derives from a C3H/HeJ mouse with alopecia areata. The strain bears MHC haplotype H2-k. The sample consisted of CD4+ T cells sorted from a lymph node. V usage is TRBV5 and J usage is TRBJ2-2, with TRBD2 matching over 10 bases. The sequenced CDR3 bases are TGTGCCAGCAGCCCCGACTGGGGGGTCGGCACCGGG. Amino acids: CASSPDWGVGTG. In full, the CDR3 is CASSPDWGVGTGQLYF.